What follows describes a single T cell receptor beta chain. Its antigen is unidentified. The record originates from a study of T cell repertoires in cytomegalovirus infection. Study information: It was the public TCR beta signatures that indicated both CMV infection and matching HLA type. Study-wide results and caveats: Of the TCR beta families, the public ones yielded a cumulative frequency that identified carriers of CMV plus the relevant HLA.

TCRdb passed the reads through MiXCR, listing each CDR3 protein once. In the table there are just under 550,000 distinct CDR3 sequences, about 30% of which are singletons. This TCR came from a human donor in good health (CMV status not recorded). Some clones in this sample may be carry-over from other donors' samples. The specimen was PBMCs.

The chain's CDR3 is CATRGWDRGNSNTEAFF. DNA for the CDR3: TGTGCCACCAGGGGATGGGACAGGGGTAATTCTAACACTGAAGCTTTCTTT. The J gene is TRBJ1-1, the V gene TRBV24-1; TRBD1 matches at 10 bases. CDR3 length: 17 residues. V lost 7 bases and J lost 2; bases outside the gene matches: 12. Germline CDR1 reads KGHDR; CDR2 reads SFDVKD.